The rows below give T cell receptor beta chains drawn from one sample of a study of shared clonotypes between healthy human individuals. Clones were sequenced by immunoSEQ multiplex PCR, and TCRdb holds only the in-frame ones, with some missing. The sample includes around 2.5 million clones, 80% to 95% of them seen just once. Sequencing input: naive CD4+ T cells from PBMCs. These receptors all stem from a man younger than 30 in good health. Some clones in this sample may be carry-over from other donors' samples. The CDR3 runs from the conserved cysteine through the conserved F or W. The order of the fields is J gene, V gene, D gene, clone size, CDR3 DNA, CDR3 protein. The D gene is left open where the match is weak. Size is omitted from some rows. Given values are once, few, many or a class for expanded clones.

>TRBJ2-1|TRBV28|.|.
TGTGCCAGCAGTTTAGGGGGGACTTACAATGAGCAGTTCTTC
CASSLGGTYNEQFF
>TRBJ2-1|TRBV11-3|.|.
TGTGCCAGCAGCTTAGCTCGGGATGAGCAGTTCTTC
CASSLARDEQFF
>TRBJ1-1|TRBV15|.|.
TGTGCCACCGGGATCGGGGCAGGCACTGAAGCTTTCTTT
CATGIGAGTEAFF
>TRBJ1-1|TRBV19|TRBD1|.
TGTGCCAGTAGTCAGGGACAGCCGCGGTTGGACACTGAAGCTTTCTTT
CASSQGQPRLDTEAFF
>TRBJ2-4|TRBV28|TRBD2|.
TGTGCCAGCAGTTTGGTGGCGGGAGGATTCAAAAACATTCAGTACTTC
CASSLVAGGFKNIQYF
>TRBJ2-1|TRBV9|TRBD2|.
TGTGCCAGCAGCGTGGGCGGGAGGGCCTACAATGAGCAGTTCTTC
CASSVGGRAYNEQFF
>TRBJ1-2|TRBV4-3|.|.
TGCGCCAGCAGCCAAGCCCAGGGGAACTATGGCTACACCTTC
CASSQAQGNYGYTF
>TRBJ2-7|TRBV9|.|.
TGTGCCAGCAGCGGACGGGCGGACCCAAGCGAGCAGTACTTC
CASSGRADPSEQYF
>TRBJ1-4|TRBV30|TRBD1|few
TGTGCCTGGAGTCCCGGGACAGCGGAAAAACTGTTTTTT
CAWSPGTAEKLFF
>TRBJ1-1|TRBV4-3|.|few
TGCGCCAGCAGCCAAGCAGGGACTGAAGCTTTCTTT
CASSQAGTEAFF
>TRBJ1-2|TRBV27|TRBD1|.
TGTGCCAGCAGGGGGACAGGGTCCCATGGCTACACCTTC
CASRGTGSHGYTF
>TRBJ2-2|TRBV27|TRBD2|.
TGTGCCAGCAGAATTCTAGCGGGGAACACCGGGGAGCTGTTTTTT
CASRILAGNTGELFF
>TRBJ1-5|TRBV7-8|.|once
TGTGCCAGCAGCCCACTTGGGGGGGCGGTTAGCAATCAGCCCCAGCATTTT
CASSPLGGAVSNQPQHF
>TRBJ2-7|TRBV5-4|.|once
TGTGCCAGCAGCTTGTCGGCGGTTCCGGGAGCTTTGGGCGAGCAGTACTTC
CASSLSAVPGALGEQYF
>TRBJ2-6|TRBV10-3|TRBD1|.
TGTGCCATCAGTGAGTCAAAGCCGGGACAGGGTACTTCTGGGGCCAACGTCCTGACTTTC
CAISESKPGQGTSGANVLTF
>TRBJ2-7|TRBV6-1|TRBD1|.
TGTGCCAGCAGTTGGCAGGGGGCTTCCTACGAGCAGTACTTC
CASSWQGASYEQYF
>TRBJ1-1|TRBV19|.|.
TGTGCCAGTAGTATTGGGAGGTACACTGAAGCTTTCTTT
CASSIGRYTEAFF
>TRBJ2-3|TRBV5-1|TRBD2|once
TGCGCCAGCACCCGGGGTGGTAGCGGGAGTTCGGATACGCAGTATTTT
CASTRGGSGSSDTQYF
>TRBJ1-4|TRBV28|.|.
TGTGCCAGCAGTTTCAACCCTACCGTCTCAACTAATGAAAAACTGTTTTTT
CASSFNPTVSTNEKLFF
>TRBJ2-1|TRBV5-1|TRBD2|.
TGCGCCAGCAGCTTGGATCTAGCGGGAGGGTACAATGAGCAGTTCTTC
CASSLDLAGGYNEQFF
>TRBJ2-7|TRBV6-5|.|.
TGTGCCACAGCAAAGGGGTCTTACGAGCAGTACTTC
CATAKGSYEQYF
>TRBJ1-3|TRBV5-6|.|.
TGTGCCAGCAGCTTGAGACAGGTTTCCCCTGCCTCTGGAAACACCATATATTTT
CASSLRQVSPASGNTIYF
>TRBJ1-1|TRBV5-1|.|.
TGCGCCAGCAGCCTTCCTCAGGGTTCATCTGAAGCTTTCTTT
CASSLPQGSSEAFF
>TRBJ1-1|TRBV5-1|.|.
TGCGCCAGCAGCTTTGTTTGGAACACTGAAGCTTTCTTT
CASSFVWNTEAFF
>TRBJ1-2|TRBV15|TRBD1|.
TGTGCCACCAGCAGCGGGACAGTCTATGGCTACACCTTC
CATSSGTVYGYTF
>TRBJ1-6|TRBV6-5|.|.
TGTGCCAGCAGGGCTTCGGGGTCGGAGAATTCACCCCTCCACTTT
CASRASGSENSPLHF
>TRBJ1-6|TRBV27|TRBD1|.
TGTGCCAGCAGAGGGACAGAGAGGAATTCACCCCTCCACTTT
CASRGTERNSPLHF
>TRBJ2-7|TRBV28|.|once
TGTGCCAGCGGCCGCATGATGTCCTACGAGCAGTACTTC
CASGRMMSYEQYF
>TRBJ2-2|TRBV5-1|.|.
TGCGCCAGCAGCCAGGTAACGCCCCAGCGGGTGAGAACCGGGGAGCTGTTTTTT
CASSQVTPQRVRTGELFF
>TRBJ1-3|TRBV10-1|.|.
TGCGCCAGCAGCTCCGGGGCGTCTGGAAACACCATATATTTT
CASSSGASGNTIYF
>TRBJ2-3|TRBV29-1|.|.
TGCAGCGTAGTTTATTCAGGGATAGATACGCAGTATTTT
CSVVYSGIDTQYF
>TRBJ1-5|TRBV4-2|.|.
TGTGCCAGCAGCCAAGACAGGTCCAGCAATCAGCCCCAGCATTTT
CASSQDRSSNQPQHF
>TRBJ2-1|TRBV5-4|TRBD2|.
TGTGCCAGCAGCTTGGCCGGGAATAGCGGGGGATACAATGAGCAGTTCTTC
CASSLAGNSGGYNEQFF
>TRBJ1-2|TRBV9|.|.
TGTGCCAGCAGCACCAAAGCAGGGTACAGCTTTGGTGGCTACACCTTC
CASSTKAGYSFGGYTF
>TRBJ2-5|TRBV5-1|TRBD2|.
TGCGCCAGCAGCTTTACTAGCGGGATTGAAGAGACCCAGTACTTC
CASSFTSGIEETQYF
>TRBJ2-3|TRBV18|.|.
TGTGCCAGCTCACGAAACTTGAACACAGATACGCAGTATTTT
CASSRNLNTDTQYF
>TRBJ1-2|TRBV5-5|.|.
TGTGCCAGCAGCTTGGGTGGGCGGGGCAGAGCTTATGGCTACACCTTC
CASSLGGRGRAYGYTF
>TRBJ1-4|TRBV19|.|.
TGTGCCAGTAGTATGTCGGACAGAAAAAAACTGTTTTTT
CASSMSDRKKLFF
>TRBJ2-1|TRBV25-1|TRBD2|.
TGTGCCAGCAGTGTAACTAGCGGGAACTACAATGAGCAGTTCTTC
CASSVTSGNYNEQFF
>TRBJ2-7|TRBV7-2|TRBD2|.
TGTGCCAGCGGCTCCTCTAGCGGGAGGGCCCTGGAGCAGTACTTC
CASGSSSGRALEQYF
>TRBJ1-1|TRBV30|.|.
TGTGCCTGGAGTGTACGAGGGGCCACTGAAGCTTTCTTT
CAWSVRGATEAFF
>TRBJ2-1|TRBV28|TRBD2|once
TGTGCCAGCAGTTTGCGGGAGGCCGTCAGGGAGCAGTTCTTC
CASSLREAVREQFF
>TRBJ2-4|TRBV19|.|.
TGTGCCAGTATTGGGGGGGCTAGGAACATTCAGTACTTC
CASIGGARNIQYF
>TRBJ2-3|TRBV7-2|.|.
TGTGCCAGCAGCTTATTAACAGATACGCAGTATTTT
CASSLLTDTQYF
>TRBJ1-1|TRBV20-1|TRBD1|few
TGCAGTGCTAGTGAAGGACAGGAGGGTTTCTTT
CSASEGQEGFF
>TRBJ1-6|TRBV9|.|.
TGTGCCAGCAGCGTAGGGGCGGACCGCTCCTATAATTCACCCCTCCACTTT
CASSVGADRSYNSPLHF
>TRBJ2-5|TRBV7-9|TRBD1|.
TGTGCCAGCAGGCAGGGGGCGACACAAGAGACCCAGTACTTC
CASRQGATQETQYF
>TRBJ2-3|TRBV6-1|TRBD1|.
TGTGCCAGCAGTGGGGGCAGGGGGCCTAGCACAGATACGCAGTATTTT
CASSGGRGPSTDTQYF
>TRBJ1-3|TRBV7-6|.|.
TGTGCCAGCAGCACCAGGGGATGGTACGGAAACACCATATATTTT
CASSTRGWYGNTIYF
>TRBJ1-5|TRBV6-4|.|.
TGTGCCAGCAGTGTGGAAGGGGGATCAAATCAGCCCCAGCATTTT
CASSVEGGSNQPQHF
>TRBJ2-1|TRBV4-3|TRBD2|.
TGCGCCAGCAGCCAAGGACGGATCCGGGGCGGGGGGTACAATGAGCAGTTCTTC
CASSQGRIRGGGYNEQFF
>TRBJ1-1|TRBV6-5|TRBD1|.
TGTGCCAGCAGTTACTTCGGACAGGGGAACACTGAAGCTTTCTTT
CASSYFGQGNTEAFF
>TRBJ2-2|TRBV2|.|.
TGTGCCAGCCGTGAAACTAGCTCGGCGAACACCGGGGAGCTGTTTTTT
CASRETSSANTGELFF
>TRBJ2-7|TRBV7-9|TRBD1|.
TGTGCCAGCAGCCCTCGGGACAGGGCCCACGAGCAGTACTTC
CASSPRDRAHEQYF
>TRBJ2-7|TRBV18|.|once
TGTGCCAGCTCACCAGAGACAGATTACTCCTACGAGCAGTACTTC
CASSPETDYSYEQYF
>TRBJ1-5|TRBV19|.|.
TGTGCCAGTAGTATAGAACCGGGGCCCCAGCATTTT
CASSIEPGPQHF
>TRBJ1-5|TRBV28|.|.
TGTGCCAGCAGTCCCCGGCGACAAGTTCTGACTCAGCCCCAGCATTTT
CASSPRRQVLTQPQHF
>TRBJ2-1|TRBV5-4|TRBD2|once
TGTGCCAGCAGCATCGCTAGCGGGAGGGAGGTACTCAGGTTCTTC
CASSIASGREVLRFF
>TRBJ2-6|TRBV7-2|.|.
TGTGCCAGCAGCCCGTGGGGCGGGGCCAACGTCCTGACTTTC
CASSPWGGANVLTF